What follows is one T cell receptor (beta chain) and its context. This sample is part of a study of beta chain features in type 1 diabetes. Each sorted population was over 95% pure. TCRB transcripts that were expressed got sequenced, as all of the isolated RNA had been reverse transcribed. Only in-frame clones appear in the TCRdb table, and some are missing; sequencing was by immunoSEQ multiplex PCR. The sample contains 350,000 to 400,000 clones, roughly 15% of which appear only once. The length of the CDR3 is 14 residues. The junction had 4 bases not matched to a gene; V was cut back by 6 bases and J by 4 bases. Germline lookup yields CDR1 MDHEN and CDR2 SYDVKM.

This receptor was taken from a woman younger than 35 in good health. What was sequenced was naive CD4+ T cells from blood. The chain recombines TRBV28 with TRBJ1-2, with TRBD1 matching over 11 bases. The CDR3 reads CASSQGQGGYGYTF. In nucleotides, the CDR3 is TGTGCCAGCAGCCAGGGACAGGGGGGCTATGGCTACACCTTC.